The 7 T cell receptor beta chains below all came from one sample that was sequenced in a study of T cells expressing NK-cell markers. TCRdb reprocessed the 5' RACE reads and keeps a single row for each CDR3 protein, giving no DNA. This sample's clone table lists about 380,000 distinct CDR3 sequences. Specimen: blood T cells: a sorted CD56 or NKG2C T cell subset, CD4+ or CD8+ T cells, or bulk PBMC T cells (not recorded which). The origin of the receptors is a man aged 18 to 69 in good health.

The rearrangement links TRBV3-1 to TRBJ2-1; checking the TCRdb D call of TRBD1 is not possible without DNA. CDR1 and CDR2 from the germline V gene are LGHDT and YNNKEL (reference sequence). The CDR3 extends over 15 amino acids. CDR3 in amino acids: CASSRLTGFGGEQFF.

The chain couples TRBV20-1 to TRBJ1-1; TCRdb's assignment of TRBD1 cannot be checked, as there is no DNA. This CDR3 comprises 14 residues. Germline values: CDR1 DFQATT, CDR2 SNEGSKA (reference sequence). CDR3 amino acids: CSATHGTGGTEAFF.

The rearrangement uses TRBV20-1 and TRBJ2-3; no DNA is available, so the TRBD2 call from TCRdb remains unchecked. Germline loops: CDR1 DFQATT, CDR2 SNEGSKA (reference sequence). The CDR3 spans 11 residues. This CDR3 is CALKRADTQYF.

This CDR3 is CASSPVLGGYTF. The rearrangement links TRBV12-3 or TRBV12-4 to TRBJ1-2. The CDR3 runs to 12 residues.

The gene calls are TRBV30 and TRBJ2-7; the D gene TCRdb calls, TRBD1, cannot be checked with no DNA. The CDR3 has 13 amino acids. Germline lookup yields CDR1 GTSNPN and CDR2 SVGIG (reference sequence). CDR3 sequence: CAWSVGRGYEQYF.

The rearrangement joins TRBV2 to TRBJ2-7; lacking DNA, the TRBD1 call made by TCRdb goes unchecked. Germline V gene data show CDR1 as SNHLY and CDR2 as FYNNEI. CDR3 length equals 14 residues. CDR3 amino acids: CASRRGSGEYEQYF. Combining the CDR3 with reference TRBV2 and TRBJ2-7 gives the whole variable domain EPEVTQTPSHQVTQMGQEVILRCVPISNHLYFYWYRQILGQKVEFLVSFYNNEISEKSEIFDDQFSVERPDGSNFTLKIRSTKLEDSAMYFCASRRGSGEYEQYFGPGTRLTVT.

The V call is TRBV7-2, the J call TRBJ2-2; TCRdb gives TRBD1 as the D gene, but with no DNA this cannot be confirmed. CDR3 size: 17 residues. CDR1 is SGHTA, CDR2 FQGNSA, per germline. CDR3 residues: CASSPPPGGGNSGELFF.